This T cell receptor beta chain derives from a study of blood T cell repertoires in COVID-19. Study information: Acute-phase and convalescent COVID-19 samples originated in the United States, Italy and Spain.

The participants were between roughly 18 and 89 years old and came from roughly 25 US areas. Cohorts were based on clinical histories the participants reported. All recovered Cohort 3 donors got two negative PCRs, got clearance, or saw symptom resolution. The method was immunoSEQ multiplex PCR; TCRdb's version includes in-frame clones alone and lacks a portion of them. The data show about 170,000 clones, roughly 82% seen once. This CDR3 is 17 amino acids long. Germline CDR1 is SGHNT and CDR2 is YYREEE (reference sequence). With V trimmed by 0 bases and J by 2 bases, 6 bases remained unmatched. The gene calls are TRBV5-4 and TRBJ2-1, with 9 bases matching TRBD2. Sequenced input: PBMCs or T cells enriched from blood (not recorded which). The sequence was collected from a middle-aged man who had recovered from COVID-19. The CDR3 here is CASSLGVAGGTYNEQFF. CDR3 DNA: TGTGCCAGCAGCTTGGGAGTGGCGGGGGGGACCTACAATGAGCAGTTCTTC.